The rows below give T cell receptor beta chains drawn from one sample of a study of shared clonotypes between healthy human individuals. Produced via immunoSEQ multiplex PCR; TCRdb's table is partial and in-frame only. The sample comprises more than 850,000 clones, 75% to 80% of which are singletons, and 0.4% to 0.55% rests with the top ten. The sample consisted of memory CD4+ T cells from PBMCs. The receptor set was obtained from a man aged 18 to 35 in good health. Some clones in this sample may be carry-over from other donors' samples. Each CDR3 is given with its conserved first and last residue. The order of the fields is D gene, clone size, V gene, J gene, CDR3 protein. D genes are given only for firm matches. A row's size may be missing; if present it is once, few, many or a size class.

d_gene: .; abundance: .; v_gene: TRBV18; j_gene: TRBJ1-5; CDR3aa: CASSPQTDNQPQHF
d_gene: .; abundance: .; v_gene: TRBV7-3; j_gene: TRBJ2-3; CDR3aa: CASSLMRDSTDTQYF
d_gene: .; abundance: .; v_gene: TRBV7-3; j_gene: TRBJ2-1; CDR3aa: CASSLSSASYNEQFF
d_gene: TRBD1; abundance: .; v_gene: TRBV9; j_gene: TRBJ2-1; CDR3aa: CASSVRDSLEGQFF
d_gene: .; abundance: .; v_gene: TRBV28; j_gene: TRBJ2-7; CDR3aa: CASGKSQRSYEQYF
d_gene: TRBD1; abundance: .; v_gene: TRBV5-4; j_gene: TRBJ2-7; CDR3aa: CASSSSTGWGHEQYF
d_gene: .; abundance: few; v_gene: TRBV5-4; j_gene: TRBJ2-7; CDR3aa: CASSPVGQSYEQYF
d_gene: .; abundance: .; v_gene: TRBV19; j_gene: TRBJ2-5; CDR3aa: CASSIGGARETQYF
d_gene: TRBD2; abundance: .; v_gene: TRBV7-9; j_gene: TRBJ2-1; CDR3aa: CASSLATSGIYNEQFF
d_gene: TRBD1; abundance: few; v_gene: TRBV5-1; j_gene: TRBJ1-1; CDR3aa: CASSQQGQNTEAFF
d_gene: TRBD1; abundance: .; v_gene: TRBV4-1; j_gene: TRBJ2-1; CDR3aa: CASSPFDRGMSDEQFF
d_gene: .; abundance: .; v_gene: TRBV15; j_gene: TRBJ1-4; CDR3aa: CATRARLNEKLFF
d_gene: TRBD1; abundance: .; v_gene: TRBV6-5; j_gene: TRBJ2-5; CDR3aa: CASSQGTGGRETQYF
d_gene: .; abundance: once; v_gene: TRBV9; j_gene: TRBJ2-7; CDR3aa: CASSPRSDSYEQYF
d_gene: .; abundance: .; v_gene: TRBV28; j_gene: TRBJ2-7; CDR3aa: CASSFTPSASSYEQYF
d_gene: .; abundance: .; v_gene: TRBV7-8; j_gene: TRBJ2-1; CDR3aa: CASMRVSSYNEQFF
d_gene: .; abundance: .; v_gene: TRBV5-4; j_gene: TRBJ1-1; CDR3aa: CASSLRPQQDTEAFF
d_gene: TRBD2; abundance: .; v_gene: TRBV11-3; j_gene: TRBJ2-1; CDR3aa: CASSIGTSSYNEQFF
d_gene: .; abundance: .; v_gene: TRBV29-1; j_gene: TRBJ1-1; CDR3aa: CSSRPTQGPNTEAFF
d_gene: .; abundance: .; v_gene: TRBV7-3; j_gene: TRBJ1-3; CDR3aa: CASSLTPGVAGNTIYF
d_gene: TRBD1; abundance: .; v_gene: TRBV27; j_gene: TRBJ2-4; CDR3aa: CASSLLSGQGPELAKNIQYF
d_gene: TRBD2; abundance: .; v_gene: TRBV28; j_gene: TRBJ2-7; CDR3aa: CASRFTSGSYEQYF
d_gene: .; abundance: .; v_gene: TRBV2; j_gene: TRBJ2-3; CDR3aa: CASSTGLEVSDTQYF
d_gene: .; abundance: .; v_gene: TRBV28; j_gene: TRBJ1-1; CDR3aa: CASSSPITEAFF
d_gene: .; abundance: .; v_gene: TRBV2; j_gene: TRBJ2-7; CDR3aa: CASSEQGSLYEQYF
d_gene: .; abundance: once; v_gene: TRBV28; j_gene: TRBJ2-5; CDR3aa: CASSPQGLFLKTQYF
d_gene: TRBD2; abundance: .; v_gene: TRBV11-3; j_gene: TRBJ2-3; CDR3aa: CASSQSSGDTDTQYF
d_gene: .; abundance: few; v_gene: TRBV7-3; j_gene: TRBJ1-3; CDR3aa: CASSLVGGNTIYF